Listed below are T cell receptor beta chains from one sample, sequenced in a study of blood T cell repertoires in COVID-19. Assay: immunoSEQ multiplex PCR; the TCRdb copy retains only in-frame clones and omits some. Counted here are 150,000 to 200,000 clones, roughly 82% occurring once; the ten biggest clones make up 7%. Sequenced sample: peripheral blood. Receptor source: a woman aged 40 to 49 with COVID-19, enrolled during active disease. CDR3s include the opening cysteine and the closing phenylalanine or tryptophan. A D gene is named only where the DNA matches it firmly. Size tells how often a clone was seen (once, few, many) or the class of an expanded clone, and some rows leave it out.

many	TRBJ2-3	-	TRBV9	TGTGCCAGCAGCGTAGTGGGAGGCACAGATACGCAGTATTTT	CASSVVGGTDTQYF
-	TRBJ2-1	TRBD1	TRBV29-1	TGCAGCGGCACCGGACAGGTTTTGAGTGAGCAGTTCTTC	CSGTGQVLSEQFF
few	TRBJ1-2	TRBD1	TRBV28	TGTGCCAGCACCTCATCAGGGGGCTGGGAGGATGGCTACACCTTC	CASTSSGGWEDGYTF
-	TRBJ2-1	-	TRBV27	TGTGCCAGCAGCGCCTTGGGGGCTCCCATATACAATGAGCAGTTCTTC	CASSALGAPIYNEQFF
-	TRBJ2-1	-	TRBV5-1	TGCGCCAGCAGCTTGGGTGGGCTCAGTAATGAGCAGTTCTTC	CASSLGGLSNEQFF
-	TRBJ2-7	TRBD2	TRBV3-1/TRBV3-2	TGTGCCAGCGGAAGGACTAGCGGGAGACCCTACGAGCAGTACTTC	CASGRTSGRPYEQYF
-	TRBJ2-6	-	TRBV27	TGTGCCAGCAGTTCTACCTCTGGGGCCAACGTCCTGACTTTC	CASSSTSGANVLTF
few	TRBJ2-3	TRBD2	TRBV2	TGTGCCAGCAGTAAACTAGCGGGGGGAGCAGATACGCAGTATTTT	CASSKLAGGADTQYF
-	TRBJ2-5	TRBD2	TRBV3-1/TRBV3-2	TGTGCCAGCAGCCAAGTACTAGCGGGAGTTGAGACCCAGTACTTC	CASSQVLAGVETQYF
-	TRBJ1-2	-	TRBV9	TGTGCCAGCAGCGTAGTTCCAGACAGGTCCGGCTATGGCTACACCTTC	CASSVVPDRSGYGYTF
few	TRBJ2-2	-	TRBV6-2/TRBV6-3	TGTGCCAGCAGTTACAGGGGTGGTACCGGGGAGCTGTTTTTT	CASSYRGGTGELFF
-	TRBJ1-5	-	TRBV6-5	TGTGCCAGCAGGCCGACAGCTCTCAATCAGCCCCAGCATTTT	CASRPTALNQPQHF
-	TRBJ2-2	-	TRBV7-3	TGTGCCAGCAGCCTAACGGTTGGCGGGATATTACCCGGGGAGCTGTTTTTT	CASSLTVGGILPGELFF
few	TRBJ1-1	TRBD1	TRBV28	TGTGCCAGCAGGAAACGACAGGGGGCGCGGACTGAAGCTTTCTTT	CASRKRQGARTEAFF
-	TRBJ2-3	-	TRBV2	TGTGCCAGCAGCCCTACCAGGGGCGCAGATACGCAGTATTTT	CASSPTRGADTQYF
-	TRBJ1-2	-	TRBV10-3	TGTGCCATCAGTGAAATCTCAGGCTATGGCTACACCTTC	CAISEISGYGYTF
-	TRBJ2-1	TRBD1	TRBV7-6	TGTGCCAGCAGCCCGAGGGACAGACCCTACAATGAGCAGTTCTTC	CASSPRDRPYNEQFF
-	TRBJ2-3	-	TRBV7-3	TGTGCCAGCAGCTTAACGTTAGGACAGAGGATTACAGATACGCAGTATTTT	CASSLTLGQRITDTQYF
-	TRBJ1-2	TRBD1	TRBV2	TGTGCCAGGGACCGACAACAGGGGGCCGGCGGCTACACCTTC	CARDRQQGAGGYTF
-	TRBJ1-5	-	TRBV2	TGTGCCAGCAGTGTCCAGGGAAATCAGCCCCAGCATTTT	CASSVQGNQPQHF
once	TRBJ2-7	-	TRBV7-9	TGTGCCAGCAGCATCCTCGGGGAGCAGTACTTC	CASSILGEQYF
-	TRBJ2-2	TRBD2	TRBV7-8	TGTGCCAGCAGCTTAGCGGGAGGGTCGAACACCGGGGAGCTGTTTTTT	CASSLAGGSNTGELFF
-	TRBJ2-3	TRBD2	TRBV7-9	TGTGCCAGCAGCTTAGCTCCTGGCGGGGGAGATACGCAGTATTTT	CASSLAPGGGDTQYF
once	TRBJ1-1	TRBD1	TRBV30	TGTGCCTGGGATACAGGGGGCATCACTGAAGCTTTCTTT	CAWDTGGITEAFF
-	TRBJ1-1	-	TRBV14	TGTGCCAGCAGCTATTATACAGGAAGGGAAGCTTTCTTT	CASSYYTGREAFF
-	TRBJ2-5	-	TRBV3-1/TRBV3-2	TGTGCCAGCAGCCAAACTGGAGAGACCCAGTACTTC	CASSQTGETQYF
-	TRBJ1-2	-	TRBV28	TGTGCCAGCAGTAAGACAGTTAAGGACGAGGATGGCTACACCTTC	CASSKTVKDEDGYTF
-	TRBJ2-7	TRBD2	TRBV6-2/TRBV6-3	TGTGCCAGCAGTTATTTGTCACTAGCGGGAGGTAACGAGCAGTACTTC	CASSYLSLAGGNEQYF
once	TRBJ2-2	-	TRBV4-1	TGCGCCAGCAGCCTCATTCTATACACCGGGGAGCTGTTTTTT	CASSLILYTGELFF
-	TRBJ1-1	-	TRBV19	TGTGCCAGTAGTATCTTTAAGAACACTGAAGCTTTCTTT	CASSIFKNTEAFF
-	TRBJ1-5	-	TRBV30	TGTGCCTGGAGTGTAGGGTCAGGGGATCAGCCCCAGCATTTT	CAWSVGSGDQPQHF
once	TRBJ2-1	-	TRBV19	TGTGCCAGCAGGTCTTCGGCAGGGCTGGCGATCAATGAGCAGTTCTTC	CASRSSAGLAINEQFF
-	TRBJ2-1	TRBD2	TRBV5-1	TGCGCCAGCAGCCAAGTCCACGCGGGAGAAGTTGTTGTTGAGCAGTTCTTC	CASSQVHAGEVVVEQFF